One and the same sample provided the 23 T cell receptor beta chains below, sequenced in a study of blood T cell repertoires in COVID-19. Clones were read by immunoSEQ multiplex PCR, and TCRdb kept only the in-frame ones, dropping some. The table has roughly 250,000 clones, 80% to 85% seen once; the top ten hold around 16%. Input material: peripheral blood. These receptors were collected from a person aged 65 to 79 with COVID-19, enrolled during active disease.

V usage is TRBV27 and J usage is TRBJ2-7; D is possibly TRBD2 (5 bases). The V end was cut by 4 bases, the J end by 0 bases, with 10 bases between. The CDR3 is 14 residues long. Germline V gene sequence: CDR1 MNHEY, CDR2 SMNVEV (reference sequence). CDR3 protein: CASSYAGVSYEQYF. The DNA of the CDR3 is TGTGCCAGCAGTTATGCGGGTGTCTCCTACGAGCAGTACTTC.

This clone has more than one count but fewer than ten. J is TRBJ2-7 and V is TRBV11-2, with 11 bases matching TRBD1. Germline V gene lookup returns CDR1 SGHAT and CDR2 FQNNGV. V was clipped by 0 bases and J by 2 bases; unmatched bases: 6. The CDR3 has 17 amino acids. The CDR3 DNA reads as TGTGCCAGCAGCTTAGAGTTTCCGGGACAGGGGGCCTACGAGCAGTACTTC. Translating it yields CASSLEFPGQGAYEQYF.

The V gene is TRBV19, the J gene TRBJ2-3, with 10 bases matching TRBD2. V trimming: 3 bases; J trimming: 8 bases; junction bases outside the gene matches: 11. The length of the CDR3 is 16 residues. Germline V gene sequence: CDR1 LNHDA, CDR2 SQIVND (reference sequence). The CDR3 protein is CASSMTGSGGAVTQYF. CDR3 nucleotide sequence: TGTGCCAGTAGTATGACTGGGAGCGGGGGGGCCGTTACGCAGTATTTT.

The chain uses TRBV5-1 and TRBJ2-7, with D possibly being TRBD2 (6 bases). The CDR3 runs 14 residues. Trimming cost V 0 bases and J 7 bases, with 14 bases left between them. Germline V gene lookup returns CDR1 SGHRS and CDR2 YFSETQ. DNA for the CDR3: TGCGCCAGCAGCTTGGATGGGGGTGGAGGGGAGCAGTACTTC. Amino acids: CASSLDGGGGEQYF.

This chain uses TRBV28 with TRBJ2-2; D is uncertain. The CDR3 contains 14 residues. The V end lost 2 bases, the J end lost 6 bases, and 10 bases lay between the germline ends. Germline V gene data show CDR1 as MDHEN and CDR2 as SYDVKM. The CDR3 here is CASSLPLVSGELFF. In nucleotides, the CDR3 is TGTGCCAGCAGTTTACCTCTAGTCTCCGGGGAGCTGTTTTTT.

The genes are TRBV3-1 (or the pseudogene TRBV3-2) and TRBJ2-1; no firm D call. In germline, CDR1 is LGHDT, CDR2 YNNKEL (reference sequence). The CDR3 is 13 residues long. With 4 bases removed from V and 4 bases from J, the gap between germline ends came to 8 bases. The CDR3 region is CASSPRTYNEQFF. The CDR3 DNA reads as TGTGCCAGCAGCCCAAGAACTTACAATGAGCAGTTCTTC.

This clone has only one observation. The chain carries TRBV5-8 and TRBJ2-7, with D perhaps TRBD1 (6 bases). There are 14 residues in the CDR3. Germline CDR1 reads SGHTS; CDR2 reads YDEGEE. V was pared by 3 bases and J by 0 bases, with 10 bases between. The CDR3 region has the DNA TGTGCCAGCAGCTCCCGGACAGTCTCCTACGAGCAGTACTTC. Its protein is CASSSRTVSYEQYF.

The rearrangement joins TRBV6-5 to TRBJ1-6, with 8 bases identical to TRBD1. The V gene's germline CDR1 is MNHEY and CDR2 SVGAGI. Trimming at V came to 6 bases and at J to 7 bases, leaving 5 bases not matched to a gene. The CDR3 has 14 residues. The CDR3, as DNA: TGTGCCAGCAGACCAGGGACAGGAAATTCACCCCTCCACTTT. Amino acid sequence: CASRPGTGNSPLHF.

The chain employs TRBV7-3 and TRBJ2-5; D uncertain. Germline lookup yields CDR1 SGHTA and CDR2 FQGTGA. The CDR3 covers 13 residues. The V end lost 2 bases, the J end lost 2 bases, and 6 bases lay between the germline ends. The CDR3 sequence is CASSLAVQETQYF. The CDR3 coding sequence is TGTGCCAGCAGCTTAGCAGTGCAAGAGACCCAGTACTTC.

CDR3 DNA sequence: TGTGCCAGCAGCTTAGATCCCACCTACGAGCAGTACTTC. This codes for CASSLDPTYEQYF. This rearrangement joins TRBV7-9 to TRBJ2-7, with no clear D. V was clipped by 1 base and J by 2 bases, with 6 bases between them. Germline V gives CDR1 SEHNR, CDR2 FQNEAQ (reference sequence). The CDR3 extends over 13 amino acids.

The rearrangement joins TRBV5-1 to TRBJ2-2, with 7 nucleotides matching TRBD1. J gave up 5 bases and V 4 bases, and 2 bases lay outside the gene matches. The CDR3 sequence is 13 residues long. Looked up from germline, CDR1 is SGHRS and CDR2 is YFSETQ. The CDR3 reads CASSETGTGELFF. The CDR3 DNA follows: TGCGCCAGCAGCGAGACAGGGACCGGGGAGCTGTTTTTT.

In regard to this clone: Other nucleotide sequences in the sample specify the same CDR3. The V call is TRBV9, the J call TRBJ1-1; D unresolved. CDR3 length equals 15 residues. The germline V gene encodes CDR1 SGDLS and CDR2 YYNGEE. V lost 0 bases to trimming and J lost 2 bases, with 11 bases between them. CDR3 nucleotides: TGTGCCAGCAGCGTAGGGACGGGATCAAACACTGAAGCTTTCTTT. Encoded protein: CASSVGTGSNTEAFF.

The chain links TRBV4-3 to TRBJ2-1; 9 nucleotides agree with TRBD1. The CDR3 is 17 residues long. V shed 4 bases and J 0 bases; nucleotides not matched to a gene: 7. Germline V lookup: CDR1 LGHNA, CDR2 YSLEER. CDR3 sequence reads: CASSRDRDVSSYNEQFF. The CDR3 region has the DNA TGCGCCAGCAGCCGGGACAGGGATGTAAGCTCCTACAATGAGCAGTTCTTC.

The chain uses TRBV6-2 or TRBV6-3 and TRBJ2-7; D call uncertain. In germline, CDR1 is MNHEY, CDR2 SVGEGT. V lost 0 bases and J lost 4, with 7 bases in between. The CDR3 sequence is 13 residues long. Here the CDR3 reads CASSYSRWYEQYF. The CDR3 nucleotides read TGTGCCAGCAGTTACTCTCGGTGGTACGAGCAGTACTTC.

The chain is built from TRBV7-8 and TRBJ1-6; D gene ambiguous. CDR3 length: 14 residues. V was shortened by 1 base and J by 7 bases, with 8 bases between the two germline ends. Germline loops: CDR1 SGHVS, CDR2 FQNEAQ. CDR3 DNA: TGTGCCAGCAGCTTAGGCGGTCCCAATTCACCCCTCCACTTT. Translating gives CASSLGGPNSPLHF.

CDR3 protein: CASSPSGGTDTQYF. CDR3 sequence (DNA): TGTGCCAGCAGCCCAAGTGGGGGGACAGATACGCAGTATTTT. This chain joins TRBV9 and TRBJ2-3, with a tentative D call TRBD2 (6 bases). The germline gives CDR1 SGDLS, CDR2 YYNGEE. The ends were cut back, 4 bases at V and 3 bases at J, with 12 bases in the middle. The CDR3 covers 14 residues. Filled out from reference TRBV9 and TRBJ2-3, the complete variable domain reads DSGVTQTPKHLITATGQRVTLRCSPRSGDLSVYWYQQSLDQGLQFLIQYYNGEERAKGNILERFSAQQFPDLHSELNLSSLELGDSALYFCASSPSGGTDTQYFGPGTRLTVL.

In DNA, the CDR3 is TGTGCCAGCTCACCCGGACAGGGGTCTTTGGGAAAACTGTTTTTT. It codes for CASSPGQGSLGKLFF. The chain links TRBV18 to TRBJ1-4; TRBD1 matches at 9 bases. The germline gives CDR1 KGHSH, CDR2 LQKENI. The V and J ends lost 3 bases and 10 bases, in that order; junction bases with no gene match: 9. The CDR3 sequence is 15 residues long.

As DNA, the CDR3 is TGTGCCAGCAAAAGGAGTGGGGGGAACATTCAGTACTTC. Its translation: CASKRSGGNIQYF. The gene calls are TRBV6-5 and TRBJ2-4, with D tentatively TRBD2 (6 bases). Trimming took off 7 bases at V and 7 bases at J, with 14 bases between the two ends. There are 13 residues in the CDR3. Germline V gene data show CDR1 as MNHEY and CDR2 as SVGAGI.

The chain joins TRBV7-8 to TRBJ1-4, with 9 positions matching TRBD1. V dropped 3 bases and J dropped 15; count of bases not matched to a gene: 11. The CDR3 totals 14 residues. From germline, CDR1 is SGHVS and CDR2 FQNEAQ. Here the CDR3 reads CASSFYGPGQGMFF. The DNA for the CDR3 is TGTGCCAGCAGCTTCTACGGTCCCGGACAGGGGATGTTTTTT. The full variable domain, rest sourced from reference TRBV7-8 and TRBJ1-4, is GAGVSQSPRYKVAKRGQDVALRCDPISGHVSLFWYQQALGQGPEFLTYFQNEAQLDKSGLPSDRFFAERPEGSVSTLKIQRTQQEDSAVYLCASSFYGPGQGMFFGSGTQLSVL.

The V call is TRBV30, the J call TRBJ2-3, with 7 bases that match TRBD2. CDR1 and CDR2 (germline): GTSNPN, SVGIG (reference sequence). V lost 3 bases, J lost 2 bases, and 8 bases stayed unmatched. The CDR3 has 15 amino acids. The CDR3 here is CAWSLTSAHTDTQYF. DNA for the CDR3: TGTGCCTGGAGCCTCACTAGCGCGCACACAGATACGCAGTATTTT.

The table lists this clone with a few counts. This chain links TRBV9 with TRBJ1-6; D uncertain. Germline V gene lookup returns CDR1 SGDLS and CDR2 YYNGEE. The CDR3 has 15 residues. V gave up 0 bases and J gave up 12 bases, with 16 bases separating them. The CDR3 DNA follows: TGTGCCAGCAGCGTAGATTTACATGCCCGGGGACCCCTCCACTTT. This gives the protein CASSVDLHARGPLHF.

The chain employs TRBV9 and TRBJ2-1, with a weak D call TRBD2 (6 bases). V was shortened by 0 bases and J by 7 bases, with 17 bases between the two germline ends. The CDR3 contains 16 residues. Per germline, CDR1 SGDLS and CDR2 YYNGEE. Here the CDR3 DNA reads TGTGCCAGCAGCGTAGATCGAGGGTTCCGGGAGAATGAGCAGTTCTTC. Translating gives CASSVDRGFRENEQFF.

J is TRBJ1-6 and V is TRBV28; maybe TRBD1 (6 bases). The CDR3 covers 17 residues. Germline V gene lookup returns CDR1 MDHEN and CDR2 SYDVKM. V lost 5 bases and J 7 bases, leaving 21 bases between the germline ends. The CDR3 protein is CASSNPLGAPTNSPLHF. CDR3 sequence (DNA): TGTGCCAGCAGTAACCCCCTGGGGGCCCCCACGAATTCACCCCTCCACTTT.